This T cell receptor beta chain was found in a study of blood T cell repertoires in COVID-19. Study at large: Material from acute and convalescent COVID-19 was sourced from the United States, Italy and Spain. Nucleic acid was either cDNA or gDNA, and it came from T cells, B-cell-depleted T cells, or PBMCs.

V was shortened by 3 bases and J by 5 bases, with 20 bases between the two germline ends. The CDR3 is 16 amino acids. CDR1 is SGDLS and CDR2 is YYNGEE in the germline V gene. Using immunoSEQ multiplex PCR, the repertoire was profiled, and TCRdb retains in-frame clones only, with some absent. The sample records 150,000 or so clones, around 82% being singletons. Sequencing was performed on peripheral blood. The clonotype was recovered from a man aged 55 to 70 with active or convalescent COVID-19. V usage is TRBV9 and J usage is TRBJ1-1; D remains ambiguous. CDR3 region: CASSARPLGEGTEAFF. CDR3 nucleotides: TGTGCCAGCAGCGCCCGGCCCCTAGGAGAGGGTACTGAAGCTTTCTTT.